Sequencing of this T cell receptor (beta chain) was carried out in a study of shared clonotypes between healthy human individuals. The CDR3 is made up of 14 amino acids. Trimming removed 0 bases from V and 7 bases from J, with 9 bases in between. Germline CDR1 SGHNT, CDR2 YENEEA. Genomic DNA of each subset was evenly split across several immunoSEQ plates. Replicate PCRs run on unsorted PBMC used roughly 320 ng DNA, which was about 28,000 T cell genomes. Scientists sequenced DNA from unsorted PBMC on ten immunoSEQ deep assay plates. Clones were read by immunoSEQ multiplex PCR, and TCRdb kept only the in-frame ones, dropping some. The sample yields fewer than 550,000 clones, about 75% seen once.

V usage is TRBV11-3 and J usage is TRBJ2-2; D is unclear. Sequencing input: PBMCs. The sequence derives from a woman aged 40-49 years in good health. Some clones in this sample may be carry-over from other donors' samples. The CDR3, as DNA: TGTGCCAGCAGCTTAGAAACCGGAATCGGGGAGCTGTTTTTT. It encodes CASSLETGIGELFF.